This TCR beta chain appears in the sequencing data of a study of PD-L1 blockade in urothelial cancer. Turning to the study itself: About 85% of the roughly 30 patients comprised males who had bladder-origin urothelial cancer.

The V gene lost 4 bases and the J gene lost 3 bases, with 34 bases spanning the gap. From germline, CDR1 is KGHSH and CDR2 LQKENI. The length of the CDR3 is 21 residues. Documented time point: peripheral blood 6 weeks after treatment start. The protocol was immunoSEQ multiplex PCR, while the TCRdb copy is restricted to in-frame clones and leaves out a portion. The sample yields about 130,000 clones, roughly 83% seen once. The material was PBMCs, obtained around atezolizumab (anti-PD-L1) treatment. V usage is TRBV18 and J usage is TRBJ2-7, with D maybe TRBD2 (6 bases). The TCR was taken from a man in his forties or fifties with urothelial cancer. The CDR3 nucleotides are TGTGCCAGCTCACACAAAAAATCCCAGCCGGGGGAGTTTCGCTTATTCTACGAGCAGTACTTC. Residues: CASSHKKSQPGEFRLFYEQYF. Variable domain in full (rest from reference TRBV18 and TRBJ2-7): NAGVMQNPRHLVRRRGQEARLRCSPMKGHSHVYWYRQLPEEGLKFMVYLQKENIIDESGMPKERFSAEFPKEGPSILRIQQVVRGDSAAYFCASSHKKSQPGEFRLFYEQYFGPGTRLTVT.